This T cell receptor beta chain was identified during a study of Tregs in tolerant kidney transplant recipients (dated by TCRdb to between 2019 and 2020). At the level of the whole study: TCRbeta sequencing was used in the study to identify donor-specific regulatory T cells before combined kidney and bone marrow transplantation, and the identified cells were then tracked after transplant. Several methods of expanding Tregs specific for an allogeneic donor were compared by TCRbeta repertoire sequencing in a few healthy controls. On the study overall, not on this receptor specifically: Expanding Tregs with activated donor B cells appeared to identify the most biologically relevant and donor-specific TCRbeta repertoire. Biological reproducibility was not directly addressed, though technical replication error appeared minimal. Because the study included only a small number of patients, the results must be confirmed in larger populations and under other immunosuppression protocols.

Genomic DNA was extracted from sorted cells with the QIAGEN DNeasy Blood and Tissue Kit for TCRbeta CDR3 sequencing. High-throughput TCRbeta CDR3 sequencing, which included PCR amplification with bias correction and internal controls, was done commercially through immunoSEQ. Per the source publication's procedure: Unique productive TCRbeta sequences were defined by CDR3 nucleotide sequence when primers matched and otherwise by CDR3 amino acid sequence together with Vbeta and Jbeta genes. To correct for sorting error, sequences found in more than one sorted population at a frequency ratio of 2:1 or less were discarded, and the remaining shared sequences were assigned to the population with the higher frequency. Sequences were defined as donor-reactive when expanded at least 5-fold in CFSE-low cells versus unstimulated cells and present at a frequency of at least 0.01% in CFSE-low cells. Jensen-Shannon divergence calculated on the top 100 TCRbeta sequences ranked by frequency was used to measure repertoire divergence. For samples with multiple sequencing runs, sorting error was corrected in each run separately before the runs were combined. This immuneACCESS table, as held by TCRdb, lists in-frame sequences with V and J called but not all clones. Of the missing ones, under half trace to an unresolved V gene in checked studies; the others have no known cause. That table is the source of V, J and clone size, and D and trimming were worked out from the DNA. Across this sample there are 75,000 to 95,000 clones, with approximately 90% seen only once. Roughly 4.3% of the sample belongs to the ten largest clones.

As encoded in the germline V gene, CDR1 is SGHVS while CDR2 is FQNEAQ. The CDR3 numbers 15 residues from cysteine through phenylalanine. CDR3 DNA is the only sequence kept; it has 45 bases, read in frame from the first base. V is cut back by 6 bases and J by 2 bases, with 10 bases in the junction unmatched. The sample holds one count of this clone. Its antigen specificity is not known. One base away there is no much larger clone; base qualities are not given. Unstimulated Tregs (CD4+CD25+CD127-), CD4+ non-Tregs (CD4+CD25-), CD4 and CD8 cells were FACS-sorted from thawed PBMCs. Healthy control blood came either as purchased buffy coats or from healthy volunteers. Healthy control blood was processed by Ficoll density gradient to PBMCs and cryopreserved; patient PBMCs were collected before and after transplant.

Sequenced input: CD8+ T cells from blood. The TCR was taken from a human donor in good health. This chain joins TRBV7-8 to TRBJ2-7; TRBD1 agrees with 7 junctional bases. The nucleotide sequence reads as follows: TGTGCCAGCAGTCCCCCCCGGACAGGAACCTACGAGCAGTACTTC. The resulting protein is CASSPPRTGTYEQYF.